This T cell receptor (beta chain) was obtained from a study of T cells in Graves' hyperthyroidism and ophthalmopathy. The CDR3 covers 18 residues. V was trimmed by 3 bases and J by 0 bases, leaving 17 bases between them. Germline V lookup: CDR1 KGHDR, CDR2 SFDVKD. What was amplified from RNA transcripts were TCR beta CDR3 regions. During a first-round RT-PCR of the TCR CDR3, the HTBI primer set was used. In TCRdb, the multiplex PCR reads were re-called with MiXCR into one record per CDR3 protein. The table lists 650,000 to 700,000 distinct CDR3 sequences, around a sixth of them singletons. This chain uses TRBV24-1 with TRBJ2-1; D is perhaps TRBD2 (7 bases). The clonotype comes from a man aged 50 to 59 with Graves' hyperthyroidism. The sequenced sample was blood. The CDR3, as DNA: TGTGCCACCAGTGATGAATGGGGGGGGGCGGGCTCCTACAATGAGCAGTTCTTC. It specifies CATSDEWGGAGSYNEQFF.